The T cell receptor beta chain under discussion was sequenced for a study of blood T cell repertoires in COVID-19. Study details: Italy, Spain and the United States were the sources of the convalescent and acute COVID-19 samples. T cells, B-cell-depleted T cells, or PBMCs supplied cDNA or gDNA.

From germline, CDR1 is KGHDR and CDR2 SFDVKD. J lost 5 bases, V lost 10 bases, and 0 bases had no gene match. The CDR3 contains 11 residues. Per the original methods: Using reference gene primer amplification, nucleated cell counts were estimated. Sequenced by immunoSEQ multiplex PCR; TCRdb stores in-frame clones only, minus some. V and J calls and clone size come straight from that table; D and trimming were deduced from the DNA. This table has about 76,000 clones, around 80% appearing once. The sample taken for sequencing was peripheral blood. This receptor was taken from a woman in her fifties or sixties with acute or convalescent COVID-19. The genes are TRBV24-1 and TRBJ2-2; 7 nucleotides align to TRBD1. The CDR3 reads CATQGTGELFF. CDR3 nucleotide sequence: TGTGCCACACAGGGGACCGGGGAGCTGTTTTTT.